This T cell receptor (beta chain) was captured in a study of OX40 agonist ivuxolimab in advanced cancers. General study points: Mean expanded clone counts were higher in CD8+ than CD4+ T cells.

The CDR3 totals 18 residues. V lost 4 bases, J lost 12 bases, and 20 bases stayed unmatched. Per the germline V gene, CDR1 is MGHRA and CDR2 is YSYEKL. The repertoire was sequenced with immunoSEQ multiplex PCR; TCRdb's copy has only in-frame clones and lacks some. The sample has roughly 65,000 clones; around four fifths are singletons. A note on this clone: Its antigen is not identified.

The TCR comes from an adult with an advanced solid tumor such as melanoma, head and neck, liver or kidney cancer. The material was CD4+ or CD8+ T cells sorted from blood, obtained in a trial of the OX40 agonist ivuxolimab. V gene TRBV4-1 combines with J gene TRBJ2-1; 11 bases align to TRBD2. CDR3 coding DNA: TGCGCCAGCAGCCCCAGCATCTTAACTAGCGGGAGAGGGGTTGCGCAGTTCTTC. This encodes CASSPSILTSGRGVAQFF.